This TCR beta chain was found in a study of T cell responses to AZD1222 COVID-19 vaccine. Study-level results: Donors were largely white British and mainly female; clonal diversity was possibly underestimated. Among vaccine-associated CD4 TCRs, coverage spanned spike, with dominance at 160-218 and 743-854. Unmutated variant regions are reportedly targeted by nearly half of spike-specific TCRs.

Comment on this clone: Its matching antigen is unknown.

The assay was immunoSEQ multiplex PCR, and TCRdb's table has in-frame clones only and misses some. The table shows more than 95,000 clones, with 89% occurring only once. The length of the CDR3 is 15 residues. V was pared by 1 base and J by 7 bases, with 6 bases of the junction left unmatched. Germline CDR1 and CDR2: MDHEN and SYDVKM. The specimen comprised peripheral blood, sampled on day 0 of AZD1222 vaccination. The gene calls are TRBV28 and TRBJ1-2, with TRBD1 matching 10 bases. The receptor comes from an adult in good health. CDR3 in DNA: TGTGCCAGCAGTTTATTAGGACAGGGGGTCTCTGGCTACACCTTC. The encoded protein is CASSLLGQGVSGYTF.